Listed here are 25 T cell receptor beta chains from one sample, sequenced in a study of metastatic and nonmetastatic thyroid tumors. Every patient was untreated before thyroid surgery. TCRdb re-processed the PCR reads through MiXCR. The data show approximately 84,000 clones, with 14% to 15% seen just once and roughly 3.6% held by the top ten. Sequencing was done on a sample of blood. The receptors stem from a female donor with papillary thyroid cancer or a benign thyroid nodule (not recorded which). Some clones in this sample may be carry-over from other donors' samples.

This chain links TRBV5-1 with TRBJ2-1; 7 bases align to TRBD2. Trimming cost V 4 bases and J 3 bases; bases outside gene matches: 10. Germline CDR1 is SGHRS and CDR2 is YFSETQ. CDR3 size: 16 residues. The CDR3 reads CASSRPRGVFYNEQFF. The CDR3 nucleotides read TGCGCCAGCAGCCGACCCCGGGGGGTATTCTACAATGAGCAGTTCTTC.

Many counts were recorded for this clone. The V gene is TRBV25-1, the J gene TRBJ2-5; no clear D gene. Germline lookup yields CDR1 MGHDK and CDR2 SYGVNS. V was clipped by 4 bases and J by 5 bases, with 8 bases between them. There are 12 residues in the CDR3. CDR3 coding DNA: TGTGCCAGCAGTGTGGCAACGGAGACCCAGTACTTC. Residues: CASSVATETQYF. The full variable domain, in which reference TRBV25-1 and TRBJ2-5 provide the parts outside the CDR3, is EADIYQTPRYLVIGTGKKITLECSQTMGHDKMYWYQQDPGMELHLIHYSYGVNSTEKGDLSSESTVSRIRTEHFPLTLESARPSHTSQYLCASSVATETQYFGPGTRLLVL.

Of note for this clone: One base away lies a much larger clone, so this may be a sequencing read error. The sample has other DNA sequences that encode this CDR3 too. The CDR3 nucleotides are TGTGCCAGCAGTTACTCTGGACAGAGGGGGGAGACCCAGTACTTC. It yields the protein CASSYSGQRGETQYF. The chain uses TRBV6-6 and TRBJ2-5, with D possibly matching TRBD1 (6 bases). The CDR3 length is 15 residues. The germline gives CDR1 MNHNY, CDR2 SVGAGI (reference sequence). Trimming cost V 0 bases and J 5 bases, with 13 bases left between them.

The rearrangement uses TRBV30 and TRBJ1-4, with D perhaps TRBD1 (5 bases). CDR3 size: 16 residues. Trimming took 2 bases from V and 3 from J, leaving 16 bases between them. From germline, CDR1 is GTSNPN and CDR2 SVGIG (reference sequence). Written as DNA, the CDR3 is TGTGCCTGGAGTACCTGGGTCGGGGGAGCTAATGAAAAACTGTTTTTT. This gives the protein CAWSTWVGGANEKLFF.

This clone was counted ten times or more. The gene calls are TRBV24-1 and TRBJ2-1; D is ambiguous. Germline CDR1 and CDR2: KGHDR and SFDVKD. CDR3 size: 11 residues. Trimming left V 2 bases short and J 5 bases short, with 0 bases between. Here the CDR3 reads CATSDYNEQFF. CDR3 in DNA: TGTGCCACCAGTGATTACAATGAGCAGTTCTTC.

Comments on this clone: A much larger clone sits a single nucleotide away, making a read error possible. This CDR3 is also generated by other DNA sequences in the sample. The chain employs TRBV19 and TRBJ2-2; 9 bases are shared with TRBD2. The CDR3 is 14 amino acids. Germline CDR1 reads LNHDA; CDR2 reads SQIVND (reference sequence). Written as DNA, the CDR3 is TGTGCCAGTAGTATAACTAGCGGGTCCGGGGAGCTGTTTTTC. Its translation: CASSITSGSGELFF.

This clone was seen many times. The chain combines TRBV2 with TRBJ2-1; 9 positions match TRBD1. With 4 bases clipped from V and 9 bases from J, the junction kept 4 bases outside the gene matches. The CDR3 runs 13 residues. Per germline, CDR1 SNHLY and CDR2 FYNNEI. The CDR3, as DNA: TGTGCCAGCAGTGTGGGACAGGGTCGTGAGCAGTTCTTC. It yields the protein CASSVGQGREQFF.

The genes are TRBV4-1 and TRBJ2-5; maybe TRBD2 (5 bases). V lost 3 bases, J lost 5 bases, and 10 bases lay in between. CDR1 MGHRA and CDR2 YSYEKL come from the germline V gene. CDR3 length: 13 residues. CDR3 in amino acids: CASSQSSGETQYF. CDR3 nucleotide sequence: TGCGCCAGCAGCCAGAGCTCGGGGGAGACCCAGTACTTC.

The chain combines TRBV20-1 with TRBJ2-7; D ambiguous. The CDR3 is made up of 16 amino acids. V was pared by 0 bases and J by 5 bases, with 20 bases between. The V gene's germline CDR1 is DFQATT and CDR2 SNEGSKA (reference sequence). This CDR3 is CSARDSIGLTPHEQYF. The CDR3 bases are TGCAGTGCTAGAGATTCCATCGGGCTCACTCCGCACGAGCAGTACTTC.

The chain carries TRBV7-3 and TRBJ1-3, with D possibly being TRBD1 (6 bases). Germline V lookup: CDR1 SGHTA, CDR2 FQGTGA. CDR3 length: 15 amino acids. The V end was cut by 10 bases, the J end by 2 bases, with 18 bases between. The DNA for the CDR3 is TGTGCCATCATCCCGGGGGGCTTGGCTGGAAACACCATATATTTT. Protein: CAIIPGGLAGNTIYF. The whole variable domain, remainder taken from reference TRBV7-3 and TRBJ1-3, is GAGVSQTPSNKVTEKGKYVELRCDPISGHTALYWYRQSLGQGPEFLIYFQGTGAADDSGLPNDRFFAVRPEGSVSTLKIQRTERGDSAVYLCAIIPGGLAGNTIYFGEGSWLTVV.

This clone came up many times. The V and J genes are TRBV7-6 and TRBJ2-1; D is unresolved. Germline CDR1 SGHVS, CDR2 FNYEAQ. The CDR3 extends over 15 amino acids. Trimming left V 1 base short and J 0 bases short, with 7 bases between. The CDR3 DNA is TGTGCCAGCAGCTTAGATGGAAGCTCCTACAATGAGCAGTTCTTC. As protein: CASSLDGSSYNEQFF.

This clone was seen ten or more times. The chain links TRBV25-1 to TRBJ2-7, with D uncertain. Trimming left V 3 bases short and J 3 bases short, with 3 bases between. This CDR3 has 11 residues. From germline, CDR1 is MGHDK and CDR2 SYGVNS. Here the CDR3 DNA reads TGTGCCAGCAGTGACCTCTACGAGCAGTACTTC. Translation: CASSDLYEQYF.

To note about this clone: A single base separates this from a much larger clone, so it may be a read error. V usage is TRBV6-2 or TRBV6-3 and J usage is TRBJ1-4; weak D call: TRBD1 (6 bases). Trimming took off 2 bases at V and 4 bases at J, with 17 bases between the two ends. CDR3 size: 17 residues. The germline CDR1 and CDR2 sequences are MNHEY and SVGEGT. The CDR3: CASSYQGRGRGNEKLFF. The CDR3 DNA follows: TGTGCCAGCAGTTACCAGGGCAGGGGTCGCGGTAATGAAAAACTGTTTTTT.

This clone was seen at least ten times. The chain recombines TRBV12-3 or TRBV12-4 with TRBJ2-2, with D unclear. Between the trimmed V and J ends, which lost 5 bases and 5 bases, there was a span of 12 bases. The CDR3 length is 14 residues. The CDR3 nucleotides are TGTGCCAGCAGTCCTACGGACGGGACCGGGGAGCTGTTTTTT. Its translation is CASSPTDGTGELFF.

This clone was detected ten times or more. This chain links TRBV9 with TRBJ2-5; D is uncertain. This CDR3 has 14 amino acids. Germline-derived CDR1 and CDR2 are SGDLS and YYNGEE. V dropped 3 bases and J dropped 5 bases, with 14 bases sitting between them. CDR3 sequence: CASSENTLKETQYF. The CDR3 DNA sequence: TGTGCCAGCAGCGAGAATACCCTGAAGGAGACCCAGTACTTC.

This sequence joins TRBV7-9 and TRBJ2-7; D is uncertain. With 1 base removed from V and 7 bases from J, the gap between germline ends came to 8 bases. CDR3 length equals 12 residues. Germline V gene data show CDR1 as SEHNR and CDR2 as FQNEAQ (reference sequence). The CDR3 DNA reads as TGTGCCAGCAGCTTAGGGCGGTGGGAGCAGTACTTC. This translates into CASSLGRWEQYF. The entire variable domain, with the rest obtained from reference TRBV7-9 and TRBJ2-7, is as follows: DTGVSQNPRHKITKRGQNVTFRCDPISEHNRLYWYRQTLGQGPEFLTYFQNEAQLEKSRLLSDRFSAERPKGSFSTLEIQRTEQGDSAMYLCASSLGRWEQYFGPGTRLTVT.

The chain is built from TRBV15 and TRBJ2-7, with D maybe TRBD2 (5 bases). Per the germline V gene, CDR1 is LNHNV and CDR2 is YYDKDF (reference sequence). V shed 5 bases and J shed 3 bases, with 17 bases lying between them. CDR3 length equals 15 residues. The CDR3 reads CATSVEGQLGYEQYF. As DNA, the CDR3 is TGTGCCACCAGCGTAGAGGGCCAGCTAGGCTACGAGCAGTACTTC. Complete variable domain (other parts from reference TRBV15 and TRBJ2-7): DAMVIQNPRYQVTQFGKPVTLSCSQTLNHNVMYWYQQKSSQAPKLLFHYYDKDFNNEADTPDNFQSRRPNTSFCFLDIRSPGLGDTAMYLCATSVEGQLGYEQYFGPGTRLTVT.

This clone has at least ten counts. This chain joins TRBV27 and TRBJ2-2; D call uncertain. Germline CDR1 is MNHEY and CDR2 is SMNVEV (reference sequence). V was pared by 0 bases and J by 3 bases, with 11 bases between. This CDR3 contains 16 residues. CDR3 region: CASSLSDLRYTGELFF. CDR3 in DNA: TGTGCCAGCAGTTTATCGGATCTGCGATACACCGGGGAGCTGTTTTTT.

This clone was seen at least ten times. V usage is TRBV27 and J usage is TRBJ2-1, with 9 bases identical to TRBD2. Trimming took 8 bases from V and 6 from J; bases not matched to a gene: 11. CDR3 length: 15 amino acids. Looked up from germline, CDR1 is MNHEY and CDR2 is SMNVEV (reference sequence). CDR3 nucleotides: TGTGCCAGCCGGAGGCAAGCGGGGGGCGTCAATGAGCAGTTCTTC. Translation: CASRRQAGGVNEQFF.

This clone was found many times. Compared with germline, one end of the junction differs, possibly owing to a read error. The V gene is TRBV11-2, the J gene TRBJ1-5; the D is unclear. CDR1 is SGHAT, CDR2 FQNNGV, per germline. The CDR3 consists of 14 residues. CDR3 sequence reads: CASSLGPSDQPQHF. CDR3 DNA sequence: TGTGCCAGCAGCTTAGGCCCTAGCGATCAGCCCCAGCATTTT.

This clone has ten or more counts. This sequence joins TRBV20-1 and TRBJ1-1, with D hard to call. The CDR3 is made up of 14 amino acids. V lost 5 bases and J lost 6, with 19 bases in between. Germline V CDR1 and CDR2: DFQATT, SNEGSKA (reference sequence). The CDR3 nucleotides read TGCAGTGCTTTCTGGGCAGGAAGAAGGCCTGAAGCTTTCTTT. This gives the protein CSAFWAGRRPEAFF.

The rearrangement joins TRBV10-3 to TRBJ2-5; TRBD2 matches 8 bases. Germline CDR1 is ENHRY and CDR2 is SYGVKD. This CDR3 region has 14 residues. Trimming removed 4 bases from V and 0 bases from J; junction bases left unmatched: 1. In DNA form, the CDR3 reads TGTGCCATCAGTGGCGGGGGGTACCAAGAGACCCAGTACTTC. It encodes CAISGGGYQETQYF.

This clone appeared many times. The V call is TRBV5-1, the J call TRBJ2-3; possible D gene TRBD2, 5 bases. Germline V gene lookup returns CDR1 SGHRS and CDR2 YFSETQ. Trimming took 0 bases from V and 6 from J, leaving 11 bases between them. This CDR3 is built from 14 residues. The CDR3 region is CASSLGTPLDTQYF. The CDR3 DNA follows: TGCGCCAGCAGCTTGGGGACTCCCCTGGATACGCAGTATTTT.

This clone appeared many times. V is TRBV7-2 and J is TRBJ2-7, with unresolved D. V was pared by 3 bases and J by 4 bases, with 13 bases between. The germline V gene encodes CDR1 SGHTA and CDR2 FQGNSA. The CDR3 is 14 residues long. CDR3 residues: CASSLGTARYEQYF. For the CDR3, the DNA is TGTGCCAGCAGCTTGGGCACAGCCCGTTACGAGCAGTACTTC.

This clone was detected many times. Other nucleotide sequences from this sample produce the same CDR3. This chain joins TRBV5-1 and TRBJ1-1, with TRBD1 matching 10 bases. There are 16 residues in the CDR3. V was clipped by 2 bases and J by 0 bases; unmatched bases: 4. Per the germline V gene, CDR1 is SGHRS and CDR2 is YFSETQ. The CDR3 DNA follows: TGCGCCAGCAGCTTTAGGACAGGGGGGATGAACACTGAAGCTTTCTTT. Translation gives CASSFRTGGMNTEAFF.